This T cell receptor (beta chain) was profiled in a study of post-analysis software for immune sequencing data. On the study more broadly: Courses of disease covered relapsing-remitting, secondary progressive and progressive-relapsing multiple sclerosis.

Deletions cut 5 bases from V and 1 base from J, with 9 bases between. This CDR3 contains 14 residues. Germline assignment: CDR1 MNHEY and CDR2 SMNVEV (reference sequence). Regarding this clonotype: Its cognate antigen is unknown.

Findings and caveats of the study: Included in a set of about 5 TRBV segments more frequent in patients than controls were TRBV5-6, TRBV5-1 and TRBV20-1.

Unique molecular identifiers featured in each of the TCR beta cDNA libraries. Each batch of roughly 1 to 11 million T cells produced roughly 500,000 cDNA molecules. TCRdb re-called the PCR reads with MiXCR, one entry per CDR3 protein. The sample holds about 620,000 distinct CDR3 sequences; about 40% are singletons and the top ten take approximately 1.7%. This rearrangement joins TRBV27 to TRBJ2-1; D is undetermined. Sequenced: blood. The receptor's source is a girl aged 5 to 17 with multiple sclerosis. The CDR3 is CASSPDGSYNEQFF. The CDR3 DNA follows: TGTGCCAGCAGTCCCGACGGATCCTACAATGAGCAGTTCTTC.